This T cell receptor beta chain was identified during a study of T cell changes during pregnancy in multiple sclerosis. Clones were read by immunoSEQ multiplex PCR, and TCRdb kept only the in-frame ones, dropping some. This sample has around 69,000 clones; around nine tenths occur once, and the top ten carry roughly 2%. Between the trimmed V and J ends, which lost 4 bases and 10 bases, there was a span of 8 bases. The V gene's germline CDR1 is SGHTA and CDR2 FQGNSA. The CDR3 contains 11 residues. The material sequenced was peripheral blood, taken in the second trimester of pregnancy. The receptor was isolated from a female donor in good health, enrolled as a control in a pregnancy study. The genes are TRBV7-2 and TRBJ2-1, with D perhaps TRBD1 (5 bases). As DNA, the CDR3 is TGTGCCAGCAGCTATAGGGGCGAGCAGTTCTTC. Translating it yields CASSYRGEQFF.